This TCR beta chain was identified in a study of CD8 T cells in Susac syndrome. The CDR3 covers 14 residues. Germline V gene lookup returns CDR1 SNHLY and CDR2 FYNNEI. V dropped 4 bases and J dropped 1 base, with 11 bases sitting between them. cDNA came from 0.5 to 1 ug RNA primed by random hexamers. Coverage of TCR beta CDR3 amplification by immunoSEQ multiplex PCR extended to 54 Vbeta and 13 Jbeta. Each CDR3 protein is one row after TCRdb ran MiXCR on the immunoSEQ multiplex PCR reads. This table has some 170,000 distinct CDR3 sequences, around 95% appearing once. The sequencing sample was made of CD4+ T cells from PBMCs. The sequence was collected from a human donor in good health. The chain recombines TRBV2 with TRBJ2-7; D might be TRBD1 (5 bases). The CDR3 sequence is CASSADTGSYEQYF. The CDR3 bases are TGTGCCAGCAGTGCGGACACCGGGTCCTACGAGCAGTACTTC.